The rows below give T cell receptor beta chains drawn from one sample of a study of regulatory T cells in long-lasting Graves disease. MiXCR, run by TCRdb on the multiplex PCR reads, gives a single entry per CDR3 protein. The sample lists hundreds of thousands of distinct CDR3 sequences, around 21% occurring once. The source material was peripheral blood mononuclear cells (PBMCs), sampled when the disease was refractory, from a patient treated with antithyroid drugs. The source is a female donor with Graves disease. Both conserved end residues are part of each CDR3. A D gene is named only where the DNA matches it firmly. Clone sizes are given selectively: once, few, many, or a class where the clone is expanded.

abundance | d_gene | j_gene | v_gene | CDR3nt | CDR3aa
many | . | TRBJ2-5 | TRBV6-1 | TGTGCCAGTTACACGCCCATCCTTGAGGAGACCCAGTACTTC | CASYTPILEETQYF
few | . | TRBJ2-2 | TRBV27 | TGTGCCAGCAGATCTGGACCTGGGGCTTGGACCGGGGAGCTGTTTTTT | CASRSGPGAWTGELFF
many | . | TRBJ2-7 | TRBV15 | TGTGCCACCAGCAGAGGGGTCCTTCCCCACGAGCAGTACTTC | CATSRGVLPHEQYF
many | . | TRBJ2-7 | TRBV28 | TGTGCCAGCAGGGACTTCCCCTACGAGCAGTACTTC | CASRDFPYEQYF
many | TRBD1 | TRBJ1-5 | TRBV28 | TGTGCCAGCACTCTGGGACAGATCAATCAGCCCCAGCATTTT | CASTLGQINQPQHF
. | . | TRBJ2-2 | TRBV19 | TGTGCCAGTAGTGCTGGGGACTGGAGCACCGGGGAGCTGTTTTTT | CASSAGDWSTGELFF
few | . | TRBJ2-7 | TRBV29-1 | TGCAGCGCATTGGGACAGACTAGCTCCTACGAGCAGTACTTC | CSALGQTSSYEQYF
. | TRBD2 | TRBJ2-2 | TRBV6-2/TRBV6-3 | TGTGCCAGCAGTTACAGGGGAGGGTCCGGGGAGCTGCTTTTT | CASSYRGGSGELLF
. | . | TRBJ2-7 | TRBV7-9 | TGTGCCAGCAGCTTAGACATCCCACCCTACGAGCAGTACTTC | CASSLDIPPYEQYF
many | TRBD2 | TRBJ2-5 | TRBV27 | TGTGCCAGCAGTTTAGTTGGTCTAGCGGCCCGATTCCAAGAGACCCAGTACTTC | CASSLVGLAARFQETQYF
many | . | TRBJ1-2 | TRBV28 | TGTGCCAGCAGTTTACCGGGGGTTATCTATGGCTACACCTTC | CASSLPGVIYGYTF
. | . | TRBJ2-7 | TRBV5-1 | TGCGCCAGCAGCTACCGCGGGACCCTTTACGAGCAGTACTTC | CASSYRGTLYEQYF
. | . | TRBJ2-7 | TRBV7-6 | TGTGCCAGCAGCTCGTACTCCTACGAGCAGTACTTC | CASSSYSYEQYF
. | . | TRBJ2-7 | TRBV7-6 | TGTGCCAGCAGCTTGGGGGAGACAAAATACGAGCAGTACTTC | CASSLGETKYEQYF
. | TRBD1 | TRBJ2-3 | TRBV5-1 | TGCGCCAGCAGCTTGAGGGACAGGGGTTTCCCAGATACGCAGTATTTT | CASSLRDRGFPDTQYF
. | . | TRBJ1-2 | TRBV20-1 | TGCAGTGCTAGAGATTCACAGAACTATGACGGCTACACCTTC | CSARDSQNYDGYTF
. | TRBD1 | TRBJ1-2 | TRBV30 | TGTGCCTGGAGTGAGAGCTTCAACCGACAGGGTGGCTACACCTTC | CAWSESFNRQGGYTF
. | TRBD2 | TRBJ2-2 | TRBV24-1 | TGTGCCACCAGACCAAGCGGGGCTTTGAACACCGGGGAGCTGTTTTTT | CATRPSGALNTGELFF
many | . | TRBJ2-2 | TRBV7-8 | TGTGCCAGCAGCTTCCACCGACAGGTTCTCAACACCGGGGAGCTGTTTTTT | CASSFHRQVLNTGELFF
few | TRBD1 | TRBJ2-5 | TRBV5-1 | TGCGCCAGCAGCTTGGCCTTAGGGGGCGGGGAGACCCAGTACTTC | CASSLALGGGETQYF
. | TRBD1 | TRBJ1-2 | TRBV29-1 | TGCAGCGTTGACGGGACAGGGCCTTATGGCTACACCTTC | CSVDGTGPYGYTF
. | . | TRBJ1-5 | TRBV19 | TGTGCCAGTACCCAGAGTAGCAATCAGCCCCAGCATTTT | CASTQSSNQPQHF
few | TRBD2 | TRBJ2-7 | TRBV29-1 | TGCAGCGTTGAAGGGACTAGGGAAGGGAACGAGCAGTACTTC | CSVEGTREGNEQYF
many | . | TRBJ2-2 | TRBV28 | TGTGCCAGCAGTTTATCTCAAGTTTACGGGGAGCTGTTTTTT | CASSLSQVYGELFF
. | TRBD2 | TRBJ2-7 | TRBV7-8 | TGTGCCAGCAGCGAACTAACTAGCGGGAGGAGGTACGAGCAGTACTTC | CASSELTSGRRYEQYF
. | . | TRBJ1-1 | TRBV5-5 | TGTGCCAGCAGCTTAGGGAAGGGAGCTTTCTTT | CASSLGKGAFF
. | . | TRBJ1-5 | TRBV7-8 | TGTGCCAGCAGCGGGTTGGAGGGTCAGCCCCAGCATTTT | CASSGLEGQPQHF
. | . | TRBJ2-7 | TRBV29-1 | TGCAGCGTCCGACAGGACTACTACGAGCAGTACTTC | CSVRQDYYEQYF
. | . | TRBJ2-3 | TRBV6-1 | TGTGCCAGCAGTGAAAGGCCGGGATTCAGTGATACGCAGTATTTT | CASSERPGFSDTQYF
. | . | TRBJ2-7 | TRBV5-5 | TGTGCCAGCAGCTTGTCAGGGTCCCACGAGCAGTACTTC | CASSLSGSHEQYF
. | TRBD2 | TRBJ2-3 | TRBV5-5 | TGTGCGAGCAGCATAAGCGGGGGCCCCGATACGCAGTATTTT | CASSISGGPDTQYF
many | TRBD2 | TRBJ2-4 | TRBV2 | TGTGCCAGCACTATATTCGGACTAGCAAACGACATTCAGTACTTC | CASTIFGLANDIQYF
. | TRBD2 | TRBJ2-1 | TRBV18 | TGTGCCAGCTCAAACACTAGCGGGAGAAACAATGAGCAGTTCTTC | CASSNTSGRNNEQFF
. | . | TRBJ2-6 | TRBV27 | TGTGCCAGCAGTCTTGAGACACCCGGGGCCAACGTCCTGACTTTC | CASSLETPGANVLTF
. | . | TRBJ1-1 | TRBV28 | TGTGCCAGCAGTTTTTGGGGGAGGGCTTTCTTT | CASSFWGRAFF
. | . | TRBJ2-3 | TRBV6-2/TRBV6-3 | TGTGCCAGCAGTTTAGTAGGAGAAGCCAATCTGGACACAGATACGCAGTATTTT | CASSLVGEANLDTDTQYF
few | . | TRBJ1-1 | TRBV4-3 | TGCGCCAGCAGCCAAGAGTGGGTCGGGGAAACATCTGAAGCTTTCTTT | CASSQEWVGETSEAFF
few | . | TRBJ1-1 | TRBV30 | TGTGCCTGGAGTGAAGGTGACACTGAAGCTTTCTTT | CAWSEGDTEAFF
. | TRBD1 | TRBJ2-7 | TRBV20-1 | TGCAGTGCTGGAGGACAGGTCCTCCCCTACGAGCAGTACTTC | CSAGGQVLPYEQYF
few | . | TRBJ1-1 | TRBV19 | TGTGCCAGTACCAATATGAACACTGAAGCTTTCTTT | CASTNMNTEAFF
many | . | TRBJ2-2 | TRBV12-3/TRBV12-4 | TGTGCCAGCAGCCCCCCGGGGGCCGGGGAGCTGTTTTTT | CASSPPGAGELFF
many | . | TRBJ1-2 | TRBV7-2 | TGTGCCAGCAGTCCCGCCGGACAGTACTCCTACACCTTC | CASSPAGQYSYTF
. | . | TRBJ2-6 | TRBV19 | TGTGCCAGTAACCCCTTGGGTACTGGCCCTGGGGCCAACGTCCTGACTTTC | CASNPLGTGPGANVLTF
few | . | TRBJ1-5 | TRBV19 | TGTGCCAGTAGTACAGGGGTACCAAATCAGCCCCAGCATTTT | CASSTGVPNQPQHF
many | . | TRBJ1-1 | TRBV30 | TGTGCCTGCTTACTTGGACTTAGCGCTGAAGCTTTCTTT | CACLLGLSAEAFF
. | TRBD1 | TRBJ2-5 | TRBV5-1 | TGCGCCAGCAGCTTGGGAACAATGCAGGGGGCTGGAGAGACCCAGTACTTC | CASSLGTMQGAGETQYF
many | TRBD1 | TRBJ1-1 | TRBV12-3/TRBV12-4 | TGTGCCAGCAAAAATCCTGGGACAGGGAGGAACACTGAAGCTTTCTTT | CASKNPGTGRNTEAFF
. | . | TRBJ1-2 | TRBV3-1 | TGTGCCAGCAGCCGTGGGACAATGACCTATGGCTACACCTTC | CASSRGTMTYGYTF
few | . | TRBJ2-1 | TRBV7-6 | TGTGCCAGCAGCTTGGGGACGGCCTACAATGAGCAGTTCTTC | CASSLGTAYNEQFF
few | . | TRBJ2-5 | TRBV10-2 | TGCGCCAGCAGTGAGAGGGGGGCCGGGATCCAAGAGACCCAGTACTTC | CASSERGAGIQETQYF
. | . | TRBJ2-7 | TRBV13 | TGTGCCAGCGGCTTACTTGCCTCCTACGAGCAGTACTTC | CASGLLASYEQYF
many | . | TRBJ2-7 | TRBV20-1 | TGCAGTGCCACCGACAGCTCCTACGAGCAGTACTTC | CSATDSSYEQYF
. | . | TRBJ2-7 | TRBV6-1 | TGTGCCAGCAGTAAACCACGCGAGGCCACATACGAGCAGTACTTC | CASSKPREATYEQYF